One sample yielded the 10 T cell receptor beta chains listed below, sequenced in a study of blood T cell repertoires in COVID-19. The assay was immunoSEQ multiplex PCR, and TCRdb's table has in-frame clones only and misses some. Among fewer than 450,000 clones listed, about 87% were seen once. The source material was peripheral blood. These receptors all come from a woman between 45 and 65 years old with COVID-19, enrolled during active disease.

This chain connects TRBV10-3 to TRBJ2-7; a weak D match, TRBD1 (6 bases). The CDR3 has 14 residues. In germline, CDR1 is ENHRY, CDR2 SYGVKD. Trimming pared 10 bases from V and 0 bases from J, leaving 16 bases between. This CDR3 is CATSDRRSSYEQYF. In nucleotides, the CDR3 is TGTGCCACCTCTGACAGGCGTAGCTCCTACGAGCAGTACTTC.

The DNA for the CDR3 is TGTGCCAGTCGGACTAGCGGGGCCAATGAGCAGTTCTTC. Protein product: CASRTSGANEQFF. J is TRBJ2-1 and V is TRBV19; 12 positions agree with TRBD2. V was clipped by 8 bases and J by 6 bases; unmatched bases: 2. Germline assignment: CDR1 LNHDA and CDR2 SQIVND (reference sequence). This CDR3 is 13 amino acids long.

The chain combines TRBV7-2 with TRBJ2-1, with TRBD2 as a possible D gene (6 bases). V lost 4 bases to trimming and J lost 2 bases, with 15 bases between them. CDR3 length equals 16 residues. Germline CDR1 SGHTA, CDR2 FQGNSA. CDR3 sequence: CASSSSLAKAYNEQFF. CDR3 DNA sequence: TGTGCCAGCAGCTCCTCCCTAGCGAAGGCCTACAATGAGCAGTTCTTC.

V and J are TRBV6-5 and TRBJ2-1; 9 positions agree with TRBD2. The germline V gene has CDR1 MNHEY and CDR2 SVGAGI. This CDR3 is built from 15 residues. J was trimmed by 7 bases and V by 8 bases; bases with no gene match: 12. The DNA of the CDR3 is TGTGCCAGCTGGAGGGCTAGCGGGATGCGGAATGAGCAGTTCTTC. It encodes CASWRASGMRNEQFF.

The chain uses TRBV5-1 and TRBJ2-7, with TRBD2 identical over 14 bases. Germline loops: CDR1 SGHRS, CDR2 YFSETQ. CDR3 length: 16 residues. J lost 7 bases, V lost 4 bases, and 10 bases had no gene match. CDR3 bases: TGCGCCAGCAGCATTGGGGGACTAGCGGGAGTCGGGGAGCAGTACTTC. This codes for CASSIGGLAGVGEQYF.

In its sample, this clone was seen a few times. The V and J genes are TRBV19 and TRBJ2-7; weak D call: TRBD1 (6 bases). Between the trimmed V and J ends, which lost 5 bases and 3 bases, there was a span of 17 bases. The germline CDR1 and CDR2 sequences are LNHDA and SQIVND (reference sequence). The CDR3 consists of 15 residues. The chain's CDR3 is CASSSDSQTNYEQYF. CDR3 nucleotides: TGTGCCAGTAGTTCGGACAGCCAGACGAACTACGAGCAGTACTTC.

The V call is TRBV19, the J call TRBJ1-2, with a tentative D call TRBD1 (6 bases). Germline V gives CDR1 LNHDA, CDR2 SQIVND (reference sequence). This CDR3 spans 15 amino acids. The V end was cut by 3 bases, the J end by 6 bases, with 17 bases between. The CDR3 sequence: CASSILKQGRDGYTF. The CDR3 DNA is TGTGCCAGTAGTATTCTCAAACAGGGCAGAGATGGCTACACCTTC.

In DNA form, the CDR3 reads TGTGCCAGCAGCTTACTCAGCACAGATACGCAGTATTTT. Protein: CASSLLSTDTQYF. V gene TRBV7-3 combines with J gene TRBJ2-3; D gene unclear. The CDR3 covers 13 residues. Trimming took 2 bases from V and 0 from J, leaving 3 bases between them. Germline V gene lookup returns CDR1 SGHTA and CDR2 FQGTGA.

The chain employs TRBV5-1 and TRBJ2-7, with D perhaps matching TRBD2 (6 bases). The ends were cut back, 0 bases at V and 7 bases at J, with 14 bases in the middle. The CDR3 has 14 residues. Germline CDR1 is SGHRS and CDR2 is YFSETQ. CDR3 DNA: TGCGCCAGCAGCTTGGTTACGGGAGTTGTAGAGCAGTACTTC. As protein: CASSLVTGVVEQYF.

Note on this clone: Other DNA sequences in this specimen translate into the identical CDR3. V and J are TRBV2 and TRBJ2-3; 10 bases fit TRBD2. From germline, CDR1 is SNHLY and CDR2 FYNNEI. Trimming removed 3 bases from V and 3 bases from J; junction bases left unmatched: 3. The CDR3 spans 15 residues. DNA of the CDR3: TGTGCCAGCAGTGAGGGGACTAGCGTGACAGATACGCAGTATTTT. Protein sequence: CASSEGTSVTDTQYF.